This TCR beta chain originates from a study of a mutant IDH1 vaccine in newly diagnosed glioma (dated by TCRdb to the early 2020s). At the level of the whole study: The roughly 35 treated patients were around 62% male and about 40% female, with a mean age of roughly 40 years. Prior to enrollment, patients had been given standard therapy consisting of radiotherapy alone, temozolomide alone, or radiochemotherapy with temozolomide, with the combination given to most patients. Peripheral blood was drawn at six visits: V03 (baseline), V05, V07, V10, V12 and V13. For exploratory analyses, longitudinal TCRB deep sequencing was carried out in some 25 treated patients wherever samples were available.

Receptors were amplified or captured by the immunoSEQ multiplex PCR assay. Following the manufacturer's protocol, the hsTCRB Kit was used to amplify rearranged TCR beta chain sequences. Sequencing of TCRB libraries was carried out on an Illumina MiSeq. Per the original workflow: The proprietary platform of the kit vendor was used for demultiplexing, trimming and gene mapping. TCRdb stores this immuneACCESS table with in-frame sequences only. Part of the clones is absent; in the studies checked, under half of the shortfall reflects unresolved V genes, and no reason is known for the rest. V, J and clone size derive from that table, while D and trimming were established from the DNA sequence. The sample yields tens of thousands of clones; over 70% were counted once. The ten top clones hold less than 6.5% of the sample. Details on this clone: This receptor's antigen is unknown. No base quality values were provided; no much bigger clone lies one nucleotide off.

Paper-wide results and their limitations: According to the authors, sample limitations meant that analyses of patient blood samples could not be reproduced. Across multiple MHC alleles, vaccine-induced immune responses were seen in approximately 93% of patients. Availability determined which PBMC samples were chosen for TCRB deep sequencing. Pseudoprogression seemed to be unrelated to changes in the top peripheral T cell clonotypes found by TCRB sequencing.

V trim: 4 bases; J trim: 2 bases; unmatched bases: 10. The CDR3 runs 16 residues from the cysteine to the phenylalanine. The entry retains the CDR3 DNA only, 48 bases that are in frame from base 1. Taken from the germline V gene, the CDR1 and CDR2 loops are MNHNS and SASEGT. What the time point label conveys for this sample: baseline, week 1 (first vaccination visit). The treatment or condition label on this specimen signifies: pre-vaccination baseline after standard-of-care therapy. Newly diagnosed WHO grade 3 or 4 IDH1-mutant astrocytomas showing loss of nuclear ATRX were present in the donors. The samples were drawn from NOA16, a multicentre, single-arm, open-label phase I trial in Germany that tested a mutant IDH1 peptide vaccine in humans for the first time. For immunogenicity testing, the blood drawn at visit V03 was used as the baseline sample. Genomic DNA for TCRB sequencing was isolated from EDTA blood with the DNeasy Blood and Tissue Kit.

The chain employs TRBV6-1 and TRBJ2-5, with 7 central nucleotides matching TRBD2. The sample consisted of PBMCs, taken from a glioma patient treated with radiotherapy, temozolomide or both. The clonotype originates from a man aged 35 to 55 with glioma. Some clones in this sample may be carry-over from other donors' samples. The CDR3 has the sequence CASSVWGSGDQETQYF. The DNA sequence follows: TGTGCCAGCAGTGTCTGGGGGAGCGGGGATCAAGAGACCCAGTACTTC.